The clone carrying this TCR beta chain is a singleton in its sample. Its antigen remains unidentified. This entry is derived from a study of cytomegalovirus exposure and HLA in healthy donors. Study information: Prior work identified 95 million to 120 million unique TCR beta sequences in around 170 million T cells. Unique TCRs from HLA-typed donors, 85 million to 100 million of them, were held in an early data release.

CDR3 length: 18 amino acids. The PCR had 60 Vbeta and 13 Jbeta primers. Produced via immunoSEQ multiplex PCR; TCRdb's table is partial and in-frame only. The table lists over 80,000 clones, around four fifths of them singletons. The study, taken as a whole, reports: After further analysis at a later stage, around 17,000 TCR beta sequences were associated with HLA alleles at 0.05 false discovery rate. The authors listed 150 to 200 TCR beta chains as cytomegalovirus-associated.

The gene calls are TRBV21-1 and TRBJ2-2; the table assigns TRBD2, which was not confirmed against the DNA. TRBV21-1 is given as a pseudogene. This sequence was found in a woman between 40 and 50 years old in good health and CMV-seronegative. Sequencing used PBMCs. The CDR3 spells CASTPRRRESRNTGELFF. The CDR3 nucleotides read TGTGCCAGCACTCCCCGGCGGCGGGAGAGCCGGAACACCGGGGAGCTGTTTTTT.